The T cell receptor (beta chain) under discussion was sequenced for a study of response to subunit inactivated influenza vaccine. This clonotype was observed a handful of times. TCRdb re-analysed the RT-PCR reads in MiXCR, keeping a single row per CDR3 protein. The sample contains hundreds of thousands of distinct CDR3 sequences, about 11% of which appear only once. Looked up from germline, CDR1 is SNHLY and CDR2 is FYNNEI. V gave up 6 bases and J gave up 4 bases, with 10 bases separating them. The CDR3 loop spans 14 amino acids. A further study also used this sample, focusing on T cells expressing NK-cell markers. Per that paper: Beta-chain TCR cDNA was generated via 5'RACE template switching with UMIs.

The rearrangement links TRBV2 to TRBJ1-6; no clear D. The sequencing here drew on PBMCs from blood, taken on the day of vaccination. This sequence was found in a man between 50 and 59 years old who received an inactivated influenza vaccine. The CDR3 is CASRRDSYNSPLHF. In DNA form, the CDR3 reads TGTGCCAGCAGACGGGATTCTTATAATTCACCCCTCCACTTT.